This T cell receptor (beta chain) is drawn from a study of blood T cell repertoires in COVID-19. Study summary: Samples taken during acute and convalescent COVID-19 were collected in the United States, Italy and Spain. T cells, B-cell-depleted T cells, or PBMCs provided the cDNA or gDNA that served as material.

Source study methods: Amplification of reference gene primers provided the estimated nucleated cell counts. Only in-frame clones appear in the TCRdb table, and some are missing; sequencing was by immunoSEQ multiplex PCR. That table furnishes V, J and clone size, whereas the DNA furnished D and trimming. The repertoire consists of 55,000 to 65,000 clones, with approximately 87% occurring once and the leading ten covering about 6.3%. The CDR3 spans 17 residues. Trimming cost V 3 bases and J 2 bases; bases outside gene matches: 11. Per germline, CDR1 KGHDR and CDR2 SFDVKD. V gene TRBV24-1 combines with J gene TRBJ2-5, with 7 bases aligning to TRBD1. Sequences were obtained from peripheral blood. The sequence derives from a man in his sixties with active or convalescent COVID-19. The CDR3 reads CATSDRQGRSRQETQYF. CDR3 DNA sequence: TGTGCCACCAGTGATCGACAGGGAAGGTCGCGGCAAGAGACCCAGTACTTC.